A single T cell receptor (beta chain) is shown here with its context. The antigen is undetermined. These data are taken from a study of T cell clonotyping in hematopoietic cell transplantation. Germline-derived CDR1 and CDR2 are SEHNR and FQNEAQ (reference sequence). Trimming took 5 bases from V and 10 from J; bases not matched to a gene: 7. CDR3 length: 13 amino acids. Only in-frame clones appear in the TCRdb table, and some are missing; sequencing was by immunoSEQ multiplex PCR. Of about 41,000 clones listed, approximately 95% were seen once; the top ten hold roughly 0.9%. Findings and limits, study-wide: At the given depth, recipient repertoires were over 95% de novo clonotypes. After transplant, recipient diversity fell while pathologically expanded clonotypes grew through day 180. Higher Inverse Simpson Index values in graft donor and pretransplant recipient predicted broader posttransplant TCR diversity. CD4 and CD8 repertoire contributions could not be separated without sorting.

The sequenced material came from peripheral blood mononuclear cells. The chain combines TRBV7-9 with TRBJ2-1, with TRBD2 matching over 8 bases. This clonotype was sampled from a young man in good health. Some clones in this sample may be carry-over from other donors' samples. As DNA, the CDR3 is TGTGCCAGCAGCACTAGCGGCCCAGGAGAGCAGTTCTTC. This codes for CASSTSGPGEQFF.